This is a list of T cell receptor beta chains from one sample in a study of T cell responses to AZD1222 COVID-19 vaccine. Here immunoSEQ multiplex PCR was the method, and the copy in TCRdb shows in-frame clones only, minus some. Here the sample spans approximately 190,000 clones, 80% to 95% being singletons. Sequencing was performed on peripheral blood, taken on day 0 of AZD1222 vaccination. The receptors were sampled from an adult in good health. Both conserved end residues are part of each CDR3. The order of the fields is CDR3 protein, CDR3 DNA, CDR3 length, J gene, D gene, V gene, clone size. D genes are given only for firm matches. Clone sizes are given selectively: once, few, many, or a class where the clone is expanded.

CDR3 protein: CASRGPRALGEKLFF
CDR3 DNA: TGTGCCAGCAGGGGCCCCAGGGCGTTAGGGGAAAAACTGTTTTTT
CDR3 length: 15
J gene: TRBJ1-4
D gene: -
V gene: TRBV2
clone size: once

CDR3 protein: CSVESWDRGGGYTF
CDR3 DNA: TGCAGCGTTGAAAGTTGGGACAGGGGGGGTGGCTACACCTTC
CDR3 length: 14
J gene: TRBJ1-2
D gene: TRBD1
V gene: TRBV29-1
clone size: -

CDR3 protein: CASSLRDREKLFF
CDR3 DNA: TGTGCCAGCAGTTTAAGGGACCGTGAAAAACTGTTTTTT
CDR3 length: 13
J gene: TRBJ1-4
D gene: -
V gene: TRBV28
clone size: -

CDR3 protein: CASSLNSPNSPLHF
CDR3 DNA: TGCGCCAGCAGCTTGAACAGCCCCAACTCACCCCTCCACTTT
CDR3 length: 14
J gene: TRBJ1-6
D gene: -
V gene: TRBV5-1
clone size: -

CDR3 protein: CASSLVSPAEPQHF
CDR3 DNA: TGCGCCAGCAGCTTGGTGTCCCCAGCAGAGCCCCAGCATTTT
CDR3 length: 14
J gene: TRBJ1-5
D gene: -
V gene: TRBV5-1
clone size: -

CDR3 protein: CASSPSQANSPLHF
CDR3 DNA: TGTGCCAGCTCCCCCTCCCAGGCAAATTCACCCCTCCACTTT
CDR3 length: 14
J gene: TRBJ1-6
D gene: -
V gene: TRBV18
clone size: -

CDR3 protein: CASSQVRNTEAFF
CDR3 DNA: TGTGCCAGCAGCCAAGTTAGAAACACTGAAGCTTTCTTT
CDR3 length: 13
J gene: TRBJ1-1
D gene: -
V gene: TRBV3-1/TRBV3-2
clone size: -

CDR3 protein: CASRRTGVYGYTF
CDR3 DNA: TGTGCCAGCAGACGAACAGGGGTCTATGGCTACACCTTC
CDR3 length: 13
J gene: TRBJ1-2
D gene: TRBD1
V gene: TRBV2
clone size: -

CDR3 protein: CASSYQDRGGETQYF
CDR3 DNA: TGTGCCAGCAGCTACCAGGACAGGGGTGGGGAGACCCAGTACTTC
CDR3 length: 15
J gene: TRBJ2-5
D gene: TRBD1
V gene: TRBV7-2
clone size: -

CDR3 protein: CASGLRGTGEVGELFF
CDR3 DNA: TGTGCTAGTGGTTTGCGCGGGACAGGGGAAGTCGGGGAGCTGTTTTTT
CDR3 length: 16
J gene: TRBJ2-2
D gene: TRBD1
V gene: TRBV12-5
clone size: -

CDR3 protein: CASSPGSQTARQGEQFF
CDR3 DNA: TGTGCCAGCAGTCCTGGATCCCAAACAGCACGCCAGGGTGAGCAGTTCTTC
CDR3 length: 17
J gene: TRBJ2-1
D gene: -
V gene: TRBV28
clone size: once

CDR3 protein: CATSSGAASQAFF
CDR3 DNA: TGTGCCACCAGCAGTGGGGCCGCGTCCCAAGCTTTCTTT
CDR3 length: 13
J gene: TRBJ1-1
D gene: -
V gene: TRBV15
clone size: -

CDR3 protein: CASSPGTNTEAFF
CDR3 DNA: TGCGCCAGCAGCCCCGGGACGAACACTGAAGCTTTCTTT
CDR3 length: 13
J gene: TRBJ1-1
D gene: -
V gene: TRBV5-1
clone size: -

CDR3 protein: CASSPDFSGRETQYF
CDR3 DNA: TGTGCCAGCAGCCCCGATTTTAGCGGGCGAGAGACCCAGTACTTC
CDR3 length: 15
J gene: TRBJ2-5
D gene: TRBD2
V gene: TRBV7-9
clone size: -

CDR3 protein: CASSDGGLGNTIYF
CDR3 DNA: TGTGCCAGCAGTGACGGGGGGCTTGGAAACACCATATATTTT
CDR3 length: 14
J gene: TRBJ1-3
D gene: -
V gene: TRBV6-1
clone size: -

CDR3 protein: CASSLFGGAGDTQYF
CDR3 DNA: TGTGCCAGCAGCTTATTTGGGGGCGCAGGAGATACGCAGTATTTT
CDR3 length: 15
J gene: TRBJ2-3
D gene: -
V gene: TRBV7-6
clone size: -

CDR3 protein: CAWSSGTIDQPQHF
CDR3 DNA: TGTGCCTGGAGCTCAGGGACGATAGATCAGCCCCAGCATTTT
CDR3 length: 14
J gene: TRBJ1-5
D gene: -
V gene: TRBV30
clone size: -

CDR3 protein: CASSVGADEKLFF
CDR3 DNA: TGCGCCAGCAGTGTTGGGGCTGATGAAAAACTGTTTTTT
CDR3 length: 13
J gene: TRBJ1-4
D gene: -
V gene: TRBV10-1
clone size: -

CDR3 protein: CSVEHRVDYGYTF
CDR3 DNA: TGCAGCGTTGAACACAGGGTCGACTATGGCTACACCTTC
CDR3 length: 13
J gene: TRBJ1-2
D gene: -
V gene: TRBV29-1
clone size: -

CDR3 protein: CASSLGVWNSPLHF
CDR3 DNA: TGTGCCAGCAGTTTAGGGGTGTGGAATTCACCCCTCCACTTT
CDR3 length: 14
J gene: TRBJ1-6
D gene: -
V gene: TRBV27
clone size: -

CDR3 protein: CASRKSNYGYTF
CDR3 DNA: TGTGCCAGCAGGAAGTCTAACTATGGCTACACCTTC
CDR3 length: 12
J gene: TRBJ1-2
D gene: -
V gene: TRBV27
clone size: -

CDR3 protein: CASSDTGYYGYTF
CDR3 DNA: TGTGCCAGTAGTGACACAGGGTACTATGGCTACACCTTC
CDR3 length: 13
J gene: TRBJ1-2
D gene: -
V gene: TRBV19
clone size: -

CDR3 protein: CASSLATYNEQFF
CDR3 DNA: TGTGCCAGCAGTTTAGCAACATACAATGAGCAGTTCTTC
CDR3 length: 13
J gene: TRBJ2-1
D gene: -
V gene: TRBV12-3/TRBV12-4
clone size: -

CDR3 protein: CASSLIGDNEQFF
CDR3 DNA: TGTGCCAGCAGTTTAATAGGCGACAATGAGCAGTTCTTC
CDR3 length: 13
J gene: TRBJ2-1
D gene: -
V gene: TRBV6-5
clone size: few

CDR3 protein: CASSEAERSPLHF
CDR3 DNA: TGTGCCAGCAGTGAAGCCGAGCGTTCACCCCTCCACTTT
CDR3 length: 13
J gene: TRBJ1-6
D gene: -
V gene: TRBV2
clone size: -

CDR3 protein: CASSQELWTDYEQYF
CDR3 DNA: TGCGCCAGCAGCCAAGAGTTATGGACCGACTACGAGCAGTACTTC
CDR3 length: 15
J gene: TRBJ2-7
D gene: -
V gene: TRBV4-1
clone size: -

CDR3 protein: CASSSGAGGYQPQHF
CDR3 DNA: TGTGCCAGCAGCTCTGGCGCAGGGGGGTATCAGCCCCAGCATTTT
CDR3 length: 15
J gene: TRBJ1-5
D gene: TRBD1
V gene: TRBV7-9
clone size: -

CDR3 protein: CASKVRGSTEAFF
CDR3 DNA: TGTGCCAGTAAAGTCAGGGGCTCCACTGAAGCTTTCTTT
CDR3 length: 13
J gene: TRBJ1-1
D gene: -
V gene: TRBV19
clone size: -

CDR3 protein: CASTPIEGRNTEAFF
CDR3 DNA: TGTGCCAGTACCCCCATAGAGGGGAGGAACACTGAAGCTTTCTTT
CDR3 length: 15
J gene: TRBJ1-1
D gene: -
V gene: TRBV19
clone size: -

CDR3 protein: CASSPGVFESSYEQYF
CDR3 DNA: TGTGCCAGCAGTCCCGGGGTATTCGAGTCGTCCTACGAGCAGTACTTC
CDR3 length: 16
J gene: TRBJ2-7
D gene: -
V gene: TRBV11-1
clone size: once

CDR3 protein: CASRAFEQFSEAFF
CDR3 DNA: TGTGCCAGCAGGGCCTTTGAACAGTTCAGTGAAGCTTTCTTT
CDR3 length: 14
J gene: TRBJ1-1
D gene: -
V gene: TRBV2
clone size: -

CDR3 protein: CASSLGTSGGANTGELFF
CDR3 DNA: TGTGCCAGCAGCTTGGGGACTAGCGGGGGGGCGAACACCGGGGAGCTGTTTTTT
CDR3 length: 18
J gene: TRBJ2-2
D gene: TRBD2
V gene: TRBV5-4
clone size: -

CDR3 protein: CASSRRGVSGNTIYF
CDR3 DNA: TGTGCCAGCAGCCGCAGGGGAGTCTCTGGAAACACCATATATTTT
CDR3 length: 15
J gene: TRBJ1-3
D gene: -
V gene: TRBV3-1/TRBV3-2
clone size: once

CDR3 protein: CASSLTGGGGNTIYF
CDR3 DNA: TGTGCCAGCAGCCTAACAGGGGGCGGGGGAAACACCATATATTTT
CDR3 length: 15
J gene: TRBJ1-3
D gene: TRBD1
V gene: TRBV27
clone size: few

CDR3 protein: CATSRGQGRPQHF
CDR3 DNA: TGTGCCACCAGCAGAGGGCAGGGGCGGCCCCAGCATTTT
CDR3 length: 13
J gene: TRBJ1-5
D gene: -
V gene: TRBV15
clone size: -

CDR3 protein: CASSSSGVGPETQYF
CDR3 DNA: TGCGCCAGCAGCTCGTCCGGGGTCGGACCCGAGACCCAGTACTTC
CDR3 length: 15
J gene: TRBJ2-5
D gene: -
V gene: TRBV5-1
clone size: -

CDR3 protein: CASSQEGPGSGETQYF
CDR3 DNA: TGTGCCAGCAGCCAAGAAGGGCCGGGGTCGGGAGAGACCCAGTACTTC
CDR3 length: 16
J gene: TRBJ2-5
D gene: -
V gene: TRBV3-1/TRBV3-2
clone size: -

CDR3 protein: CASSLEGNTEAFF
CDR3 DNA: TGTGCCAGCAGCCTAGAGGGGAACACTGAAGCTTTCTTT
CDR3 length: 13
J gene: TRBJ1-1
D gene: -
V gene: TRBV3-1/TRBV3-2
clone size: -

CDR3 protein: CASSLGQGDQPQHF
CDR3 DNA: TGTGCCAGCAGCTTGGGACAGGGCGATCAGCCCCAGCATTTT
CDR3 length: 14
J gene: TRBJ1-5
D gene: TRBD1
V gene: TRBV11-2
clone size: -

CDR3 protein: CASRPGTDLYNEQFF
CDR3 DNA: TGCGCCAGCAGACCCGGGACAGATCTTTACAATGAGCAGTTCTTC
CDR3 length: 15
J gene: TRBJ2-1
D gene: TRBD1
V gene: TRBV4-1
clone size: -

CDR3 protein: CASSLVRGSEQYF
CDR3 DNA: TGTGCCAGCAGCTTAGTGCGTGGTTCCGAGCAGTACTTC
CDR3 length: 13
J gene: TRBJ2-7
D gene: -
V gene: TRBV11-2
clone size: -

CDR3 protein: CASSLAQGARNEQFF
CDR3 DNA: TGTGCCAGCAGCTTAGCACAGGGGGCACGCAATGAGCAGTTCTTC
CDR3 length: 15
J gene: TRBJ2-1
D gene: TRBD1
V gene: TRBV7-2
clone size: once

CDR3 protein: CASSLGTGAEKLFF
CDR3 DNA: TGTGCCAGCAGCTTGGGGACAGGGGCTGAAAAACTGTTTTTT
CDR3 length: 14
J gene: TRBJ1-4
D gene: TRBD1
V gene: TRBV7-9
clone size: -

CDR3 protein: CASSESSGNYGYTF
CDR3 DNA: TGCGCCAGCAGTGAGTCGAGCGGGAACTATGGCTACACCTTC
CDR3 length: 14
J gene: TRBJ1-2
D gene: -
V gene: TRBV10-2
clone size: -

CDR3 protein: CASSYSSGTGNTIYF
CDR3 DNA: TGTGCCAGCAGTTACTCGAGTGGGACTGGAAACACCATATATTTT
CDR3 length: 15
J gene: TRBJ1-3
D gene: -
V gene: TRBV6-5
clone size: once

CDR3 protein: CASSYGTGGRNEKLFF
CDR3 DNA: TGTGCCAGCAGTTACGGGACAGGGGGACGAAATGAAAAACTGTTTTTT
CDR3 length: 16
J gene: TRBJ1-4
D gene: TRBD1
V gene: TRBV7-9
clone size: -

CDR3 protein: CASSLRYPAEAFF
CDR3 DNA: TGTGCCAGCAGTTTAAGGTATCCAGCTGAAGCTTTCTTT
CDR3 length: 13
J gene: TRBJ1-1
D gene: -
V gene: TRBV12-3/TRBV12-4
clone size: -

CDR3 protein: CASSFAGGYSNQPQHF
CDR3 DNA: TGTGCCAGTAGTTTCGCAGGTGGCTATAGCAATCAGCCCCAGCATTTT
CDR3 length: 16
J gene: TRBJ1-5
D gene: -
V gene: TRBV19
clone size: once

CDR3 protein: CASSYAGGQDTQYF
CDR3 DNA: TGTGCCAGTAGTTACGCGGGGGGGCAAGATACGCAGTATTTT
CDR3 length: 14
J gene: TRBJ2-3
D gene: TRBD2
V gene: TRBV19
clone size: -

CDR3 protein: CATQQVGGEQFF
CDR3 DNA: TGTGCCACCCAACAGGTGGGCGGTGAGCAGTTCTTC
CDR3 length: 12
J gene: TRBJ2-1
D gene: -
V gene: TRBV27
clone size: -

CDR3 protein: CASSLDGTSGRQFF
CDR3 DNA: TGCGCCAGCAGCTTGGACGGGACTAGCGGACGCCAGTTCTTC
CDR3 length: 14
J gene: TRBJ2-1
D gene: TRBD2
V gene: TRBV5-1
clone size: -

CDR3 protein: CASSYHTLGGYGYTF
CDR3 DNA: TGTGCCAGCAGTTATCATACTTTAGGTGGCTATGGCTACACCTTC
CDR3 length: 15
J gene: TRBJ1-2
D gene: -
V gene: TRBV6-5
clone size: -

CDR3 protein: CASNRRGVDTEAFF
CDR3 DNA: TGTGCCAGTAACCGGAGGGGTGTAGACACTGAAGCTTTCTTT
CDR3 length: 14
J gene: TRBJ1-1
D gene: -
V gene: TRBV19
clone size: -

CDR3 protein: CASPGPSTSGDYTF
CDR3 DNA: TGTGCCAGTCCAGGCCCCTCTACCTCGGGGGACTACACCTTC
CDR3 length: 14
J gene: TRBJ1-2
D gene: -
V gene: TRBV19
clone size: -